What follows are 8 T cell receptor beta chains derived from one specimen sequenced in a study of T cell responses to AZD1222 COVID-19 vaccine (dated by TCRdb to 2020 to 2023). Libraries were constructed by the immunoSEQ multiplex PCR assay. TCRdb mirrors the immuneACCESS table, restricted to in-frame sequences. Some clones are absent from its copies; in checked studies, under half trace to an unresolved V gene, and the reason for the others is unknown. This sample has some 96,000 clones in its table, and about 93% of those were observed once. 1.5% to 2% of the sample is held by the ten biggest clonotypes. According to the study, the label for this sample's time point signals: baseline before first vaccination. Material: peripheral blood, obtained on day 0 of AZD1222 vaccination. Receptor source: an adult in good health.

The chain is built from TRBV20-1 and TRBJ1-2; unclear D gene. V was clipped by 3 bases and J by 1 base, with 9 bases between them. CDR1 and CDR2 from the germline V gene are DFQATT and SNEGSKA (reference sequence). The CDR3 length is 13 residues. CDR3 loop: CSASIIDNYGYTF. The CDR3 nucleotides read TGCAGTGCTAGTATTATCGATAACTATGGCTACACCTTC.

J is TRBJ2-1 and V is TRBV4-2; D is possibly TRBD1 or TRBD2 (5 bases each). The germline V and J ends were trimmed by 5 bases and 8 bases, with 13 bases remaining between them. In germline, CDR1 is LGHNA, CDR2 YNFKEQ. This CDR3 spans 13 amino acids. CDR3 region: CASSGDGGHEQFF. Written as DNA, the CDR3 is TGTGCCAGCAGCGGGGACGGAGGCCATGAGCAGTTCTTC.

CDR3 in amino acids: CASSWLAGVVGEQFF. CDR3 bases: TGTGCCAGCAGTTGGTTAGCGGGAGTCGTCGGTGAGCAGTTCTTC. The V call is TRBV27, the J call TRBJ2-1; 9 nucleotides line up with TRBD2. The CDR3 loop spans 15 amino acids. Germline assignment: CDR1 MNHEY and CDR2 SMNVEV (reference sequence). After removal of 4 bases from V and 9 bases from J, the junction contained 10 bases not matched to a gene.

This chain links TRBV28 with TRBJ2-7; 7 nucleotides align to TRBD1. This CDR3 has 16 amino acids. Trimming took 2 bases from V and 1 from J; bases not matched to a gene: 8. The V gene's germline CDR1 is MDHEN and CDR2 SYDVKM. The CDR3 reads CASSLGWAGGSYEQYF. The CDR3, as DNA: TGTGCCAGCAGTTTAGGTTGGGCAGGGGGATCCTACGAGCAGTACTTC.

The chain joins TRBV5-1 to TRBJ2-1; perhaps TRBD2 as D (6 bases). The CDR3 is 15 amino acids. Germline CDR1 reads SGHRS; CDR2 reads YFSETQ. The V gene lost 3 bases and the J gene lost 1 base, with 11 bases spanning the gap. This chain's CDR3 is CASSSSAGSYNEQFF. The CDR3 bases are TGCGCCAGCAGCTCCTCGGCGGGATCCTACAATGAGCAGTTCTTC.

The V and J genes are TRBV7-2 and TRBJ2-7; 8 bases match TRBD2. The ends lost 0 bases at V and 2 bases at J; junction bases unmatched: 12. This CDR3 has 18 amino acids. Germline assignment: CDR1 SGHTA and CDR2 FQGNSA. CDR3 nucleotides: TGTGCCAGCAGCTTAGCAGGGTTGGTAGCGGGAAGCCCCTACGAGCAGTACTTC. Translating it yields CASSLAGLVAGSPYEQYF.

CDR3 loop: CASSQELAGVPRETQYF. CDR3 bases: TGCGCCAGCAGCCAAGAATTAGCGGGAGTTCCACGGGAGACCCAGTACTTC. The rearrangement uses TRBV4-1 and TRBJ2-5, with 9 bases identical to TRBD2. Germline CDR1 is MGHRA and CDR2 is YSYEKL. V lost 0 bases, J lost 5 bases, and 10 bases stayed unmatched. The CDR3 consists of 17 residues.

J is TRBJ1-5 and V is TRBV6-1; D unresolved. Per the germline V gene, CDR1 is MNHNS and CDR2 is SASEGT. The length of the CDR3 is 13 residues. Trimming removed 2 bases at V and 1 base at J, with 3 bases between. CDR3 residues: CASSELSNQPQHF. The CDR3 bases are TGTGCCAGCAGTGAACTGAGCAATCAGCCCCAGCATTTT.